These T cell receptor beta chains were read from a single sample in a study of blood T cell repertoires in COVID-19. The protocol was immunoSEQ multiplex PCR, while the TCRdb copy is restricted to in-frame clones and leaves out a portion. The table records some 150,000 clones, just under 85% of them present only once. The sequencing sample was made of PBMCs or T cells enriched from blood (not recorded which). The receptors were sampled from a woman in her thirties or forties who had recovered from COVID-19. CDR3s include the opening cysteine and the closing phenylalanine or tryptophan. The order of the fields is V gene, J gene, CDR3 length, clone size, D gene, CDR3 protein, CDR3 DNA. D genes are given only for firm matches. Rows may omit the clone size; those that give it use once, few, many or a size class.

V: TRBV12-3/TRBV12-4; J: TRBJ1-2; length: 12; size: -; D: -; CDR3: CASSRGYYGYTF; DNA: TGTGCCAGCAGTCGGGGGTACTATGGCTACACCTTC
V: TRBV9; J: TRBJ2-6; length: 21; size: -; D: TRBD1; CDR3: CASSGGGDRGLSLAGANVLTF; DNA: TGTGCCAGCAGCGGTGGAGGAGACAGGGGGCTGAGTTTAGCTGGGGCCAACGTCCTGACTTTC
V: TRBV4-1; J: TRBJ2-1; length: 14; size: once; D: TRBD2; CDR3: CASSQVAGGGEQFF; DNA: TGCGCCAGCAGCCAAGTTGCGGGGGGGGGTGAGCAGTTCTTC
V: TRBV7-3; J: TRBJ2-1; length: 15; size: -; D: TRBD2; CDR3: CASSITGGWGNEQFF; DNA: TGTGCCAGCAGCATCACGGGAGGTTGGGGGAATGAGCAGTTCTTC
V: TRBV27; J: TRBJ1-4; length: 15; size: -; D: TRBD1; CDR3: CASSSGTGRNEKLFF; DNA: TGTGCCAGCAGTTCGGGGACAGGGAGGAATGAAAAACTGTTTTTT
V: TRBV3-1/TRBV3-2; J: TRBJ2-1; length: 13; size: -; D: TRBD2; CDR3: CASRVTSGNEQFF; DNA: TGTGCCAGCCGCGTGACTAGCGGGAATGAGCAGTTCTTC
V: TRBV7-2; J: TRBJ1-2; length: 14; size: -; D: -; CDR3: CASSSPGIGDGYTF; DNA: TGTGCCAGCTCCTCCCCAGGGATCGGTGATGGCTACACCTTC
V: TRBV12-5; J: TRBJ2-1; length: 14; size: -; D: -; CDR3: CASAPVFGGAEQFF; DNA: TGTGCTAGTGCCCCCGTTTTTGGGGGGGCTGAGCAGTTCTTC
V: TRBV18; J: TRBJ1-1; length: 15; size: -; D: -; CDR3: CASSPPVQGMTEAFF; DNA: TGTGCCAGCTCACCACCGGTTCAGGGGATGACTGAAGCTTTCTTT
V: TRBV7-6; J: TRBJ1-6; length: 16; size: -; D: TRBD1; CDR3: CASSPQGYPYNSPLHF; DNA: TGTGCCAGCAGCCCACAGGGGTACCCCTATAATTCACCCCTCCACTTT
V: TRBV19; J: TRBJ1-1; length: 14; size: -; D: -; CDR3: CASSTRVSDTEAFF; DNA: TGTGCCAGTAGTACCAGGGTGTCGGACACTGAAGCTTTCTTT
V: TRBV27; J: TRBJ2-7; length: 14; size: -; D: -; CDR3: CASSFGGTGREQYF; DNA: TGTGCCAGCAGTTTTGGGGGAACAGGGCGAGAGCAGTACTTC
V: TRBV12-3/TRBV12-4; J: TRBJ1-2; length: 13; size: -; D: -; CDR3: CASSPSQGHGYTF; DNA: TGTGCCAGCAGTCCTTCGCAGGGCCACGGCTACACCTTC
V: TRBV23-1; J: TRBJ2-3; length: 15; size: -; D: -; CDR3: CASVPFVASTDTQYF; DNA: TGCGCCAGCGTCCCTTTTGTGGCTAGCACAGATACGCAGTATTTT
V: TRBV9; J: TRBJ2-3; length: 15; size: -; D: TRBD1; CDR3: CASSATGGETDTQYF; DNA: TGTGCCAGCAGCGCCACAGGGGGCGAGACAGATACGCAGTATTTT
V: TRBV7-9; J: TRBJ1-6; length: 16; size: -; D: TRBD1; CDR3: CASSRADRGVRSPLHF; DNA: TGTGCCAGCAGCAGAGCGGACAGGGGGGTTAGGTCACCCCTCCACTTT
V: TRBV2; J: TRBJ1-2; length: 17; size: medium-sized; D: TRBD1; CDR3: CASSEVRGSKSGDGYTF; DNA: TGTGCCAGCAGTGAAGTCAGGGGGTCCAAGTCAGGTGATGGCTACACCTTC
V: TRBV4-1; J: TRBJ1-1; length: 15; size: -; D: TRBD1; CDR3: CASSQPDRGYTEAFF; DNA: TGCGCCAGCAGCCAACCGGACAGGGGGTACACTGAAGCTTTCTTT
V: TRBV2; J: TRBJ2-7; length: 14; size: -; D: TRBD1; CDR3: CASRAGTGWYEQYF; DNA: TGTGCCAGCAGAGCCGGGACAGGGTGGTACGAGCAGTACTTC
V: TRBV18; J: TRBJ1-2; length: 15; size: -; D: TRBD1; CDR3: CASSFATGTDYGYTF; DNA: TGTGCCAGCTCATTCGCGACAGGGACGGACTATGGCTACACCTTC